These 16 T cell receptor beta chains originate from one sample sequenced in a study of shared clonotypes between healthy human individuals. Profiling relied on immunoSEQ multiplex PCR, and the TCRdb table lists in-frame clones only, not all of them. The data hold under 2,500,000 clones, with approximately 94% observed a single time. Sequenced: naive CD4+ T cells sorted from blood. Subset in this sample: CD45RA+ positively selected. The receptors derive from a man younger than 35 in good health.

The chain combines TRBV10-3 with TRBJ1-6; the D is unclear. The V gene lost 0 bases and the J gene lost 7 bases, with 7 bases spanning the gap. Germline V gives CDR1 ENHRY, CDR2 SYGVKD. The CDR3 is made up of 14 amino acids. CDR3 amino acids: CAISESKRNSPLHF. In nucleotides, the CDR3 is TGTGCCATCAGTGAGTCGAAACGGAATTCACCCCTCCACTTT.

The rearrangement links TRBV15 to TRBJ2-1; tentative D call: TRBD2 (6 bases). The CDR3 has 14 residues. V lost 3 bases and J 7 bases, leaving 13 bases between the germline ends. Germline V CDR1 and CDR2: LNHNV, YYDKDF (reference sequence). CDR3 residues: CATSSAGQANEQFF. The CDR3 bases are TGTGCCACCAGCAGCGCGGGGCAAGCGAATGAGCAGTTCTTC.

The chain joins TRBV5-4 to TRBJ2-2; the D call may be TRBD1 or TRBD2 (6 bases each). Germline CDR1 and CDR2: SGHNT and YYREEE (reference sequence). Trimming stripped 3 bases from V and 6 bases from J, with 12 bases between. The CDR3 contains 14 residues. The CDR3 here is CASSSLGGSGELFF. The CDR3 DNA reads as TGTGCCAGCAGCTCCCTCGGGGGCTCCGGGGAGCTGTTTTTT.

The chain uses TRBV5-6 and TRBJ1-2; D not certain. The CDR3 is made up of 13 amino acids. Germline V gene lookup returns CDR1 SGHDT and CDR2 YYEEEE. Between the trimmed V and J ends, which lost 0 bases and 4 bases, there was a span of 7 bases. CDR3 residues: CASSLGQSYGYTF. The CDR3 bases are TGTGCCAGCAGCTTGGGGCAGAGCTATGGCTACACCTTC.

This chain links TRBV29-1 with TRBJ1-1; D gene uncertain. V lost 6 bases to trimming and J lost 4 bases, with 15 bases between them. The CDR3 contains 13 residues. Germline CDR1 SQVTM, CDR2 ANQGSEA. The CDR3 region has the DNA TGCAGCGTCCGGGTCCCAAAGATCACTGAAGCTTTCTTT. Protein: CSVRVPKITEAFF.

The chain couples TRBV5-4 to TRBJ2-5; no clear D gene. Germline lookup yields CDR1 SGHNT and CDR2 YYREEE (reference sequence). This CDR3 contains 14 residues. Trimming took 1 base from V and 2 from J, leaving 9 bases between them. CDR3 nucleotides: TGTGCCAGCAGCTTGATGACTCAGCAAGAGACCCAGTACTTC. Amino acids: CASSLMTQQETQYF.

With respect to this clone: This CDR3 is also generated by other DNA sequences in the sample. The chain joins TRBV6-1 to TRBJ1-5; D remains unclear. Trimming took off 3 bases at V and 0 bases at J, with 6 bases between the two ends. Germline V gene lookup returns CDR1 MNHNS and CDR2 SASEGT. The CDR3 is made up of 14 amino acids. The CDR3 nucleotides are TGTGCCAGCAGTGAGGCTAGTAGCAATCAGCCCCAGCATTTT. Translated, it gives CASSEASSNQPQHF.

The genes are TRBV10-3 and TRBJ2-7, with 8 bases aligning to TRBD1. Per the germline V gene, CDR1 is ENHRY and CDR2 is SYGVKD. CDR3 size: 13 residues. V shed 10 bases, J shed 0 bases, and the junction held 5 bases outside the gene matches. The CDR3 bases are TGTGCCAGTAACAGGGGGGACTCCTACGAGCAGTACTTC. Translating gives CASNRGDSYEQYF.

This chain joins TRBV28 and TRBJ2-7; D ambiguous. The length of the CDR3 is 15 residues. Trimming took off 2 bases at V and 0 bases at J, with 11 bases between the two ends. Germline V gives CDR1 MDHEN, CDR2 SYDVKM. The CDR3 loop reads CASSLRSAFSYEQYF. DNA for the CDR3: TGTGCCAGCAGTTTAAGAAGCGCGTTCTCCTACGAGCAGTACTTC.

V and J are TRBV5-4 and TRBJ2-5; no firm D call. Trimming stripped 4 bases from V and 7 bases from J, with 11 bases between. This CDR3 has 12 amino acids. In germline, CDR1 is SGHNT, CDR2 YYREEE (reference sequence). The CDR3 DNA sequence: TGTGCCAGCAGCCCCCCCGAAGGGACCCAGTACTTC. Amino acid sequence: CASSPPEGTQYF.

CDR3 amino acids: CASSQVAGTEAFF. CDR3 in DNA: TGCGCCAGCAGCCAAGTAGCGGGGACTGAAGCTTTCTTT. The gene calls are TRBV4-3 and TRBJ1-1; D not certain. Germline lookup yields CDR1 LGHNA and CDR2 YSLEER. This CDR3 contains 13 residues. The ends were cut back, 1 base at V and 5 bases at J, with 8 bases in the middle.

The chain has TRBV5-4 and TRBJ2-7; 9 bases align to TRBD1. This CDR3 is built from 13 residues. Germline V gene data show CDR1 as SGHNT and CDR2 as YYREEE (reference sequence). V lost 4 bases to trimming and J lost 7 bases; unmatched junction nucleotides: 6. The CDR3: CASSQQGAREQYF. The CDR3 nucleotides are TGTGCCAGCAGCCAACAGGGGGCGAGGGAGCAGTACTTC.

The gene calls are TRBV10-3 and TRBJ2-7; either TRBD1 or TRBD2 may fit D (6 bases each). The length of the CDR3 is 17 residues. V shed 8 bases and J shed 5 bases, with 28 bases lying between them. Germline loops: CDR1 ENHRY, CDR2 SYGVKD. CDR3 coding DNA: TGTGCCATCGGGGAACCGGGCGAAGGTTTTGGGGGGCACGAGCAGTACTTC. Translation: CAIGEPGEGFGGHEQYF.

The V call is TRBV7-9, the J call TRBJ1-1; perhaps TRBD1 as D (5 bases). The germline V and J ends were trimmed by 1 base and 1 base, with 7 bases remaining between them. The CDR3 extends over 14 amino acids. CDR1 and CDR2 (germline): SEHNR, FQNEAQ (reference sequence). CDR3 sequence (DNA): TGTGCCAGCAGCTTAGACAGGACGAACACTGAAGCTTTCTTT. Translation: CASSLDRTNTEAFF. The complete variable domain, with remaining parts taken from reference TRBV7-9 and TRBJ1-1, reads DTGVSQNPRHKITKRGQNVTFRCDPISEHNRLYWYRQTLGQGPEFLTYFQNEAQLEKSRLLSDRFSAERPKGSFSTLEIQRTEQGDSAMYLCASSLDRTNTEAFFGQGTRLTVV.

This clone was detected only once. The chain's CDR3 is CASSYAGQGKAFF. CDR3 in DNA: TGTGCCAGCAGTTACGCGGGACAGGGGAAGGCTTTCTTT. The V and J genes are TRBV6-5 and TRBJ1-1, with 10 bases fitting TRBD1. V was pared by 2 bases and J by 11 bases, with 5 bases of the junction left unmatched. Germline CDR1 MNHEY, CDR2 SVGAGI. CDR3 length: 13 amino acids.

Comments on this clone: Other DNA sequences in the sample encode the same CDR3. The chain couples TRBV6-5 to TRBJ1-4; D unresolved. This CDR3 has 14 amino acids. Between the trimmed V and J ends, which lost 2 bases and 0 bases, there was a span of 4 bases. Germline V gene data show CDR1 as MNHEY and CDR2 as SVGAGI. Written as DNA, the CDR3 is TGTGCCAGCAGTTACACGGCAACTAATGAAAAACTGTTTTTT. Translating it yields CASSYTATNEKLFF.